Included here is one T cell receptor beta chain sequence, with context. This sample is part of a study of control samples from healthy donors and cancer patients. The germline CDR1 and CDR2 sequences are MDHEN and SYDVKM. V was clipped by 5 bases and J by 4 bases, with 8 bases between them. This CDR3 region has 12 residues. Sequenced by immunoSEQ multiplex PCR; TCRdb stores in-frame clones only, minus some. The table has roughly 200,000 clones, 90% to 95% seen once. The source material was blood. The rearrangement links TRBV28 to TRBJ1-2, with unresolved D. The sequence derives from a young man in good health. This CDR3 reads CASSARAYGYTF. The CDR3 nucleotides are TGTGCCAGCAGTGCACGGGCCTATGGCTACACCTTC.